A selection of T cell receptor beta chains follows, all from one sample in a study of blood T cell repertoires in COVID-19. Only in-frame clones appear in the TCRdb table, and some are missing; sequencing was by immunoSEQ multiplex PCR. The table shows 250,000 to 350,000 clones, with around 91% occurring only once. Input material: PBMCs or T cells enriched from blood (not recorded which). Every receptor here comes from a woman aged 18-29 years with acute COVID-19. The CDR3 runs from the conserved cysteine through the conserved F or W. The D gene is left open where the match is weak. Clone size appears in some rows only: once, few, many, or a class for an expanded clone.

CDR3 protein: CATSSIGSATNEKLFF
CDR3 DNA: TGTGCCACCAGCAGTATAGGGAGTGCAACTAATGAAAAACTGTTTTTT
D gene: NA
V gene: TRBV15
J gene: TRBJ1-4
clone size: NA

CDR3 protein: CASSPSDRGRNTIYF
CDR3 DNA: TGTGCCAGCAGTCCATCCGACAGGGGGCGAAACACCATATATTTT
D gene: TRBD1
V gene: TRBV27
J gene: TRBJ1-3
clone size: NA

CDR3 protein: CASSPGLAGAYEQYF
CDR3 DNA: TGTGCCAGCAGCCCCGGACTAGCGGGAGCCTACGAGCAGTACTTC
D gene: TRBD2
V gene: TRBV11-3
J gene: TRBJ2-7
clone size: NA

CDR3 protein: CASSVDYRFTPQYF
CDR3 DNA: TGTGCCAGCAGCGTAGACTACCGTTTCACGCCCCAGTACTTC
D gene: NA
V gene: TRBV9
J gene: TRBJ2-5
clone size: once

CDR3 protein: CASSFGQVREKLFF
CDR3 DNA: TGTGCCAGCAGCTTCGGACAGGTCAGAGAAAAACTGTTTTTT
D gene: TRBD1
V gene: TRBV7-9
J gene: TRBJ1-4
clone size: NA

CDR3 protein: CASSEGTGVTGELFF
CDR3 DNA: TGTGCCAGCAGTGAAGGGACAGGGGTCACCGGGGAGCTGTTTTTT
D gene: TRBD1
V gene: TRBV6-1
J gene: TRBJ2-2
clone size: NA

CDR3 protein: CASSLGRAEEGEQYF
CDR3 DNA: TGCGCCAGCAGCTTGGGACGGGCCGAGGAGGGCGAGCAGTACTTC
D gene: NA
V gene: TRBV5-1
J gene: TRBJ2-7
clone size: NA

CDR3 protein: CARSFGTSGRLEKEQYF
CDR3 DNA: TGTGCCAGAAGCTTTGGGACTAGCGGGAGGTTGGAAAAAGAGCAGTACTTC
D gene: NA
V gene: TRBV7-5
J gene: TRBJ2-7
clone size: NA

CDR3 protein: CASSSGGSINEQFF
CDR3 DNA: TGTGCCAGCAGTTCAGGCGGGAGTATCAATGAGCAGTTCTTC
D gene: TRBD2
V gene: TRBV28
J gene: TRBJ2-1
clone size: NA

CDR3 protein: CASSRGMEEQYF
CDR3 DNA: TGTGCCAGCAGCCGGGGGATGGAGGAGCAGTACTTC
D gene: NA
V gene: TRBV28
J gene: TRBJ2-7
clone size: NA

CDR3 protein: CAIGTAPGNTIYF
CDR3 DNA: TGTGCCATCGGGACAGCCCCTGGAAACACCATATATTTT
D gene: TRBD1
V gene: TRBV10-3
J gene: TRBJ1-3
clone size: NA

CDR3 protein: CASSAIEANEQFF
CDR3 DNA: TGTGCCAGCAGCGCTATCGAAGCCAATGAGCAGTTCTTC
D gene: NA
V gene: TRBV21-1
J gene: TRBJ2-1
clone size: NA

CDR3 protein: CASSPLTSGSYNEQFF
CDR3 DNA: TGTGCCAGTAGTCCCCTTACTAGCGGGTCCTACAATGAGCAGTTCTTC
D gene: TRBD2
V gene: TRBV19
J gene: TRBJ2-1
clone size: NA

CDR3 protein: CASSVVETGELFF
CDR3 DNA: TGTGCCAGCAGCGTGGTTGAGACCGGGGAGCTGTTTTTT
D gene: NA
V gene: TRBV9
J gene: TRBJ2-2
clone size: NA

CDR3 protein: CASRPIEQGVGYTF
CDR3 DNA: TGCGCCAGCAGACCTATCGAACAGGGAGTAGGCTACACCTTC
D gene: NA
V gene: TRBV5-1
J gene: TRBJ1-2
clone size: NA

CDR3 protein: CASSRTSYEITQYF
CDR3 DNA: TGTGCCAGCAGTAGAACTTCCTACGAGATAACGCAGTATTTT
D gene: NA
V gene: TRBV6-5
J gene: TRBJ2-3
clone size: NA

CDR3 protein: CASRFSPGQGGEQYF
CDR3 DNA: TGTGCCAGCAGATTTTCCCCGGGACAGGGGGGAGAGCAGTACTTC
D gene: TRBD1
V gene: TRBV6-5
J gene: TRBJ2-7
clone size: NA

CDR3 protein: CASSLIAGALTGELFF
CDR3 DNA: TGCGCCAGCAGCTTAATAGCGGGGGCGCTCACCGGGGAGCTGTTTTTT
D gene: TRBD2
V gene: TRBV5-1
J gene: TRBJ2-2
clone size: NA

CDR3 protein: CASSIGGGGNQPQHF
CDR3 DNA: TGTGCCAGTAGCATTGGCGGGGGTGGCAATCAGCCCCAGCATTTT
D gene: NA
V gene: TRBV19
J gene: TRBJ1-5
clone size: few

CDR3 protein: CASKSDGRAGETQYF
CDR3 DNA: TGCGCCAGCAAAAGTGACGGGAGGGCCGGAGAGACCCAGTACTTC
D gene: TRBD2
V gene: TRBV5-1
J gene: TRBJ2-5
clone size: NA

CDR3 protein: CASSQQGAQAFF
CDR3 DNA: TGTGCCAGCAGTCAACAGGGGGCTCAAGCTTTCTTT
D gene: TRBD1
V gene: TRBV28
J gene: TRBJ1-1
clone size: NA

CDR3 protein: CASSYVSGMNTEAFF
CDR3 DNA: TGTGCCAGCAGTTACGTTAGCGGGATGAACACTGAAGCTTTCTTT
D gene: NA
V gene: TRBV6-5
J gene: TRBJ1-1
clone size: NA

CDR3 protein: CASSSQGQGRTEAFF
CDR3 DNA: TGCGCCAGCAGCTCGCAAGGACAGGGGAGAACTGAAGCTTTCTTT
D gene: TRBD1
V gene: TRBV5-1
J gene: TRBJ1-1
clone size: NA

CDR3 protein: CASSRQRDIQEPQHF
CDR3 DNA: TGTGCCAGCAGCCGCCAACGGGACATCCAAGAGCCCCAGCATTTT
D gene: NA
V gene: TRBV4-2
J gene: TRBJ1-5
clone size: NA

CDR3 protein: CASSWTVNYGYTF
CDR3 DNA: TGTGCCAGCAGCTGGACAGTTAACTATGGCTACACCTTC
D gene: NA
V gene: TRBV11-2
J gene: TRBJ1-2
clone size: NA